This passage covers 15 T cell receptor beta chains from one sample sequenced in a study of T-cell memory formation after mild COVID-19. MiXCR was run by TCRdb on the 5' RACE reads, yielding one entry per CDR3 protein. The sample shows hundreds of thousands of distinct CDR3 sequences, 8.2% of them seen only once. The sample comprised PBMCs or a T cell subset sorted from them (not recorded which). The receptors derive from a young man who had mild COVID-19 (a few samples of this study predate the infection). Cell type and time point are not known.

The V and J genes are TRBV20-1 and TRBJ1-6; D might be TRBD1 (5 bases). Trimming left V 0 bases short and J 7 bases short, with 10 bases between. This CDR3 region has 14 residues. The germline V gene encodes CDR1 DFQATT and CDR2 SNEGSKA (reference sequence). The CDR3 DNA reads as TGCAGTGCTAGAGATACAGGTCTCAATTCACCCCTCCACTTT. This codes for CSARDTGLNSPLHF.

This clonotype was detected a few times. V gene TRBV14 combines with J gene TRBJ2-3; D gene unclear. With 1 base removed from V and 4 bases from J, the gap between germline ends came to 12 bases. Germline V lookup: CDR1 SGHDN, CDR2 FVKESK. CDR3 length: 15 residues. The CDR3 nucleotides are TGTGCCAGCAGCCAAGCCCCTGGCCGTGCAGATACGCAGTATTTT. Translation gives CASSQAPGRADTQYF. The variable domain in full, completed from reference TRBV14 and TRBJ2-3, reads EAGVTQFPSHSVIEKGQTVTLRCDPISGHDNLYWYRRVMGKEIKFLLHFVKESKQDESGMPNNRFLAERTGGTYSTLKVQPAELEDSGVYFCASSQAPGRADTQYFGPGTRLTVL.

This clonotype has only a few counts. The V call is TRBV12-3 or TRBV12-4, the J call TRBJ2-1, with TRBD2 matching 9 bases. This CDR3 has 14 residues. With V trimmed by 6 bases and J by 4 bases, 4 bases remained unmatched. The CDR3, as DNA: TGTGCCAGCAGAAAGCTAGCGGGATACAATGAGCAGTTCTTC. This codes for CASRKLAGYNEQFF.

The sample holds one count of this clonotype. The chain has TRBV29-1 and TRBJ2-1; maybe TRBD2 (5 bases). CDR3 length: 13 amino acids. Germline V gene lookup returns CDR1 SQVTM and CDR2 ANQGSEA. V lost 6 bases, J lost 6 bases, and 15 bases lay in between. CDR3: CSVEYGKPNEQFF. The CDR3 DNA sequence: TGCAGCGTCGAATACGGGAAGCCCAATGAGCAGTTCTTC.

V and J are TRBV29-1 and TRBJ2-2, with D tentatively TRBD1 (5 bases). V lost 7 bases and J lost 0, with 12 bases in between. This CDR3 comprises 14 residues. CDR1 is SQVTM, CDR2 ANQGSEA, per germline. CDR3 sequence reads: CSAEGASNTGELFF. The CDR3 nucleotides are TGCAGCGCCGAAGGGGCATCGAACACCGGGGAGCTGTTTTTT.

This clonotype was counted only a few times. The chain recombines TRBV20-1 with TRBJ2-7; D is unresolved. CDR3 size: 14 residues. CDR1 DFQATT and CDR2 SNEGSKA come from the germline V gene (reference sequence). Trimming left V 6 bases short and J 2 bases short, with 17 bases between. The CDR3 region is CSASRPPWTYEQYV. The CDR3 bases are TGCAGTGCGTCTAGGCCCCCGTGGACCTACGAGCAGTACGTC.

This clonotype was observed a handful of times. The chain uses TRBV24-1 and TRBJ2-5, with 12 bases lining up with TRBD1. The J segment lost 4 bases and the V segment lost 2 bases, leaving 4 bases of the junction unmatched. This CDR3 is built from 16 residues. Germline lookup yields CDR1 KGHDR and CDR2 SFDVKD. CDR3 loop: CATSDSGTGGAETQYF. Written as DNA, the CDR3 is TGTGCCACCAGTGATTCCGGGACAGGGGGCGCAGAGACCCAGTACTTC.

The J gene is TRBJ2-1, the V gene TRBV4-3; 9 nucleotides agree with TRBD1. CDR1 and CDR2 (germline): LGHNA, YSLEER. V dropped 2 bases and J dropped 7; count of bases not matched to a gene: 3. CDR3 length equals 14 residues. The CDR3, as DNA: TGCGCCAGCAGCCAATTGGACAGGGGAAATGAGCAGTTCTTC. Translating it yields CASSQLDRGNEQFF.

This clonotype was recorded at least ten times. This chain connects TRBV29-1 to TRBJ1-1; D is possibly TRBD1 (5 bases). V gave up 5 bases and J gave up 1 base, with 11 bases separating them. Germline values: CDR1 SQVTM, CDR2 ANQGSEA. The CDR3 is 13 residues long. CDR3 in amino acids: CSVRKQENTEAFF. The CDR3 DNA reads TGCAGCGTTCGTAAACAGGAGAACACTGAAGCTTTCTTT.

This clonotype showed up many times. The chain employs TRBV7-2 and TRBJ1-5; D may be TRBD1 (5 bases). This CDR3 spans 15 amino acids. V was shortened by 7 bases and J by 4 bases, with 17 bases between the two germline ends. The germline V gene has CDR1 SGHTA and CDR2 FQGNSA. As DNA, the CDR3 is TGTGCCAGCACCCTGGACGGGGGGATGAATCAGCCCCAGCATTTT. Translation: CASTLDGGMNQPQHF.

This clonotype has only a few counts. The CDR3 nucleotides are TGTGCCAGCAGTCTTCAGACCCTCGGGGGCCAAGAGACCCAGTACTTC. Amino acid sequence: CASSLQTLGGQETQYF. The chain is built from TRBV12-3 or TRBV12-4 and TRBJ2-5; possible D gene TRBD2, 6 bases. Deletions cut 5 bases from V and 1 base from J, with 17 bases between. The CDR3 is 16 amino acids.

The chain carries TRBV24-1 and TRBJ2-3; TRBD1 matches 8 bases. V gave up 5 bases and J gave up 2 bases; unmatched junction bases: 32. The CDR3 sequence is 24 residues long. Germline V CDR1 and CDR2: KGHDR, SFDVKD. CDR3 DNA: TGTGCCACCAGTGGTCACCTCTCACGGAACCCGGGACAGGCCCGGAGGACGAACACAGATACGCAGTATTTT. It specifies CATSGHLSRNPGQARRTNTDTQYF.

Only a few counts were recorded for this clonotype. The chain combines TRBV5-1 with TRBJ2-7; the D gene is possibly TRBD1 (6 bases). With 0 bases removed from V and 9 bases from J, the gap between germline ends came to 13 bases. The length of the CDR3 is 13 residues. The germline V gene has CDR1 SGHRS and CDR2 YFSETQ. The CDR3 reads CASSLEQGTGQYF. CDR3 in DNA: TGCGCCAGCAGCTTGGAACAGGGCACGGGGCAGTACTTC.

This clonotype was observed a handful of times. The chain couples TRBV6-6 to TRBJ2-3; D remains ambiguous. V lost 7 bases and J lost 2, with 13 bases in between. The germline V gene encodes CDR1 MNHNY and CDR2 SVGAGI (reference sequence). CDR3 size: 14 residues. CDR3 bases: TGTGCCAGCAAACTAAATAGCAACACAGATACGCAGTATTTT. Translation gives CASKLNSNTDTQYF.

A few counts support this clonotype. The V gene is TRBV12-3 or TRBV12-4, the J gene TRBJ2-2; TRBD1 agrees at 12 bases. The CDR3 spans 15 residues. With V trimmed by 6 bases and J by 7 bases, 6 bases remained unmatched. The CDR3 nucleotides are TGTGCCAGCAGCCCGGGACAGGGGGCTTTCGGGGAGCTGTTTTTT. Protein: CASSPGQGAFGELFF.